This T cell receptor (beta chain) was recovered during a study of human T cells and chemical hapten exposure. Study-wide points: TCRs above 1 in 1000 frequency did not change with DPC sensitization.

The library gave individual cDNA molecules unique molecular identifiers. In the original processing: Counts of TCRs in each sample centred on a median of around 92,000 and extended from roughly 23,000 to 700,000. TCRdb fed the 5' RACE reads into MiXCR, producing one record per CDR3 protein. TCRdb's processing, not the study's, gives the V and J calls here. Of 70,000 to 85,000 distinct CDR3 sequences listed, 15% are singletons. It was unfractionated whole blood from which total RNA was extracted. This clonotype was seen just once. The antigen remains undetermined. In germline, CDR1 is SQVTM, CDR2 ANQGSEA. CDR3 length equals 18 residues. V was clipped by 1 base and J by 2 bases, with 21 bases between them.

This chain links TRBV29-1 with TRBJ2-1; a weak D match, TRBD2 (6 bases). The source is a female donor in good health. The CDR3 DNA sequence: TGCAGCGTTGAAGGGGTGTTCCGACTAGATCGGGCCTACAATGAGCAGTTCTTC. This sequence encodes CSVEGVFRLDRAYNEQFF.